The next 7 T cell receptor beta chains were all read from a single sample in a study of blood T cell repertoires in COVID-19. Repertoires were generated with immunoSEQ multiplex PCR, while TCRdb's copy carries only in-frame clones and drops some. The sample contains about 100,000 clones, around nine tenths of which appear only once. What was sequenced was peripheral blood. All receptors derive from a man aged 70-80 years with acute or convalescent COVID-19.

The chain joins TRBV7-9 to TRBJ2-1, with TRBD1 identical over 8 bases. V trimming: 5 bases; J trimming: 2 bases; junction bases outside the gene matches: 5. Germline V gene sequence: CDR1 SEHNR, CDR2 FQNEAQ (reference sequence). The CDR3 is 15 amino acids. CDR3 residues: CASSPGQGTYNEQFF. The CDR3, as DNA: TGTGCCAGCAGCCCCGGACAGGGAACCTACAATGAGCAGTTCTTC.

The chain combines TRBV3-1 (or the pseudogene TRBV3-2) with TRBJ1-6; D ambiguous. Trimming took off 3 bases at V and 7 bases at J, with 10 bases between the two ends. Looked up from germline, CDR1 is LGHDT and CDR2 is YNNKEL (reference sequence). The CDR3 runs 14 residues. CDR3 in DNA: TGTGCCAGCAGCCATGGAACGGAGAATTCACCCCTCCACTTT. Residues: CASSHGTENSPLHF.

The chain carries TRBV11-3 and TRBJ1-1, with unresolved D. Germline CDR1 SGHNT, CDR2 YENEEA. V was clipped by 1 base and J by 0 bases, with 6 bases between them. The CDR3 runs 14 residues. The CDR3, as DNA: TGTGCCAGCAGCTTAGGAGGGATGAACACTGAAGCTTTCTTT. Protein: CASSLGGMNTEAFF.

V gene TRBV28 combines with J gene TRBJ1-6; 9 positions agree with TRBD1. The CDR3 is made up of 14 amino acids. V trimming: 4 bases; J trimming: 7 bases; junction bases outside the gene matches: 2. CDR1 MDHEN and CDR2 SYDVKM come from the germline V gene. Here the CDR3 reads CASSWDRVNSPLHF. In DNA, the CDR3 is TGTGCCAGCAGTTGGGACAGGGTAAATTCACCCCTCCACTTT.

This rearrangement joins TRBV5-1 to TRBJ2-1; 10 bases match TRBD2. This CDR3 is 16 amino acids long. The germline gives CDR1 SGHRS, CDR2 YFSETQ. With 4 bases clipped from V and 3 bases from J, the junction kept 7 bases outside the gene matches. The CDR3: CASSPELAGSYNEQFF. CDR3 bases: TGCGCCAGCAGCCCCGAACTAGCGGGGAGCTACAATGAGCAGTTCTTC. The variable domain in full, completed from reference TRBV5-1 and TRBJ2-1, reads KAGVTQTPRYLIKTRGQQVTLSCSPISGHRSVSWYQQTPGQGLQFLFEYFSETQRNKGNFPGRFSGRQFSNSRSEMNVSTLELGDSALYLCASSPELAGSYNEQFFGPGTRLTVL.

CDR3 region: CASSQPPQGTYNEQFF. The CDR3 DNA is TGCGCCAGCAGCCAACCGCCCCAGGGAACCTACAATGAGCAGTTCTTC. The V gene is TRBV4-1, the J gene TRBJ2-1; the D gene is possibly TRBD1 (5 bases). The germline V gene encodes CDR1 MGHRA and CDR2 YSYEKL. This CDR3 spans 16 amino acids. V lost 2 bases to trimming and J lost 2 bases, with 13 bases between them.

CDR3 sequence reads: CASPRPGLAGGDIKNIQYF. CDR3 bases: TGTGCCAGTCCCCGCCCGGGACTAGCGGGAGGGGATATCAAAAACATTCAGTACTTC. This chain links TRBV19 with TRBJ2-4; TRBD2 agrees at 16 bases. The CDR3 is 19 residues long. V shed 8 bases and J 3 bases; nucleotides not matched to a gene: 13. Germline CDR1 LNHDA, CDR2 SQIVND (reference sequence).